The TCR beta chain described here comes from a study of T cell repertoires in cytomegalovirus infection. Points from the study as a whole: Clonotypes of TCR beta that were HLA-C-restricted and CMV-specific dominated the ex vivo response.

This clonotype was seen more than once but under ten times. Its target is unknown. TCRdb reanalysed the reads using MiXCR and keeps one entry per CDR3 protein. The sample holds about 450,000 distinct CDR3 sequences, roughly 31% seen once. V was pared by 6 bases and J by 7 bases, with 7 bases of the junction left unmatched. The CDR3 is 13 amino acids. CDR1 MNHNS and CDR2 SASEGT come from the germline V gene. This clonotype was obtained from a human donor in good health (CMV status not recorded). Some clones in this sample may be carry-over from other donors' samples. Sequencing input: PBMCs. The rearrangement joins TRBV6-1 to TRBJ2-5; 8 bases match TRBD2. CDR3 amino acids: CASSAGRDATQYF. As DNA, the CDR3 is TGTGCCAGCAGCGCCGGGAGGGATGCGACCCAGTACTTC.